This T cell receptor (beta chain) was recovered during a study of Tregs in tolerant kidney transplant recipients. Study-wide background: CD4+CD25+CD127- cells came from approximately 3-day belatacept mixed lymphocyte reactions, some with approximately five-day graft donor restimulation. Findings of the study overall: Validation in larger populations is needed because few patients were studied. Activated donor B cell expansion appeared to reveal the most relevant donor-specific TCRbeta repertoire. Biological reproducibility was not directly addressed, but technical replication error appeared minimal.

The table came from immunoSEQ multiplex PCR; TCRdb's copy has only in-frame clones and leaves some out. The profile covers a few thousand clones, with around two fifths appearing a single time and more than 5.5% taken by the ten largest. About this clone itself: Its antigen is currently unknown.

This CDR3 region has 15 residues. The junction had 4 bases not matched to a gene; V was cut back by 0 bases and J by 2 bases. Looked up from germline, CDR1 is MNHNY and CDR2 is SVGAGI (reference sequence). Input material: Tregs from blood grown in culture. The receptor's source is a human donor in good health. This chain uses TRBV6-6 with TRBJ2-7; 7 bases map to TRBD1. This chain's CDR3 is CASSYSGQSAYEQYF. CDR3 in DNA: TGTGCCAGCAGTTACTCGGGACAGTCCGCCTACGAGCAGTACTTC.